These 24 T cell receptor beta chains originate from one sample sequenced in a study of blood T cell repertoires in COVID-19. Produced via immunoSEQ multiplex PCR; TCRdb's table is partial and in-frame only. Among 250,000 to 400,000 clones, almost 90% were seen once, and the ten largest hold roughly 2.9%. Sequenced material: peripheral blood. The receptors here all came from a woman aged 25 to 45 with COVID-19, enrolled during active disease.

The chain links TRBV14 to TRBJ2-7; 7 bases map to TRBD2. Germline-derived CDR1 and CDR2 are SGHDN and FVKESK. This CDR3 comprises 14 residues. V trimming: 3 bases; J trimming: 3 bases; junction bases outside the gene matches: 5. The CDR3 DNA sequence: TGTGCCAGCAGCCACGGACTAGTGGTCTACGAGCAGTACTTC. It translates to CASSHGLVVYEQYF. Drawing the rest from reference TRBV14 and TRBJ2-7, the complete variable domain is EAGVTQFPSHSVIEKGQTVTLRCDPISGHDNLYWYRRVMGKEIKFLLHFVKESKQDESGMPNNRFLAERTGGTYSTLKVQPAELEDSGVYFCASSHGLVVYEQYFGPGTRLTVT.

The V gene is TRBV5-1, the J gene TRBJ2-5; 7 nucleotides match TRBD2. V shed 0 bases, J shed 5 bases, and the junction held 10 bases outside the gene matches. The CDR3 is made up of 16 amino acids. Germline values: CDR1 SGHRS, CDR2 YFSETQ. The CDR3 region is CASSLVLAEGRETQYF. As DNA, the CDR3 is TGCGCCAGCAGCTTGGTTCTAGCGGAAGGTAGGGAGACCCAGTACTTC.

The V and J genes are TRBV5-6 and TRBJ1-2; no reliable D call. The germline V gene has CDR1 SGHDT and CDR2 YYEEEE. This CDR3 has 14 amino acids. The V and J ends lost 0 bases and 5 bases respectively, with 11 bases between them. CDR3 protein: CASSLAGVGYGYTF. The CDR3 nucleotides read TGTGCCAGCAGCTTGGCGGGTGTCGGATATGGCTACACCTTC. The full variable domain, its missing parts supplied by reference TRBV5-6 and TRBJ1-2, is DAGVTQSPTHLIKTRGQQVTLRCSPKSGHDTVSWYQQALGQGPQFIFQYYEEEERQRGNFPDRFSGHQFPNYSSELNVNALLLGDSALYLCASSLAGVGYGYTFGSGTRLTVV.

The V gene is TRBV4-1, the J gene TRBJ1-3, with D unresolved. The CDR3 totals 15 residues. Trimming shortened V by 1 base and J by 4 bases, and 11 bases separated the two germline ends. Germline CDR1 reads MGHRA; CDR2 reads YSYEKL. For the CDR3, the DNA is TGCGCCAGCAGCCAAGGATCCGAGGCCGGAAACACCATATATTTT. It yields the protein CASSQGSEAGNTIYF.

CDR3 in DNA: TGTGCCAGCAGCCGGGACAGAGGTAATGAAAAACTGTTTTTT. It yields the protein CASSRDRGNEKLFF. This chain connects TRBV5-4 to TRBJ1-4; 7 bases map to TRBD1. This CDR3 is 14 amino acids long. V trimming: 4 bases; J trimming: 4 bases; junction bases outside the gene matches: 4. CDR1 is SGHNT, CDR2 YYREEE, per germline (reference sequence).

This clone was seen a single time. The chain is built from TRBV5-1 and TRBJ2-3; 8 bases fit TRBD1. In germline, CDR1 is SGHRS, CDR2 YFSETQ. V lost 2 bases and J lost 4; bases outside the gene matches: 12. This CDR3 region has 17 residues. The DNA of the CDR3 is TGCGCCAGCAGCTTCGCCCCGGACAGGGAAAGGCCAGATACGCAGTATTTT. Its translation is CASSFAPDRERPDTQYF.

The chain has TRBV19 and TRBJ1-6, with D unresolved. The length of the CDR3 is 14 residues. V lost 2 bases and J 6 bases, leaving 8 bases between the germline ends. Germline values: CDR1 LNHDA, CDR2 SQIVND (reference sequence). CDR3 amino acids: CASSIRELNSPLHF. In nucleotides, the CDR3 is TGTGCCAGTAGTATAAGGGAGCTTAATTCACCCCTCCACTTT. The whole variable domain, filled in from reference TRBV19 and TRBJ1-6, reads DGGITQSPKYLFRKEGQNVTLSCEQNLNHDAMYWYRQDPGQGLRLIYYSQIVNDFQKGDIAEGYSVSREKKESFPLTVTSAQKNPTAFYLCASSIRELNSPLHFGNGTRLTVT.

The chain employs TRBV18 and TRBJ1-1; no firm D call. CDR1 is KGHSH and CDR2 is LQKENI in the germline V gene. The CDR3 consists of 13 residues. The V end lost 3 bases, the J end lost 11 bases, and 16 bases lay between the germline ends. The CDR3 sequence: CASSPQSGSNAFF. In DNA form, the CDR3 reads TGTGCCAGCTCACCCCAAAGCGGTTCGAATGCTTTCTTT.

This chain connects TRBV5-1 to TRBJ2-5; D remains unclear. Germline CDR1 reads SGHRS; CDR2 reads YFSETQ. The CDR3 extends over 12 amino acids. Between the trimmed V and J ends, which lost 0 bases and 6 bases, there was a span of 6 bases. The CDR3 spells CASSLDSKTQYF. The CDR3, as DNA: TGCGCCAGCAGCTTGGACAGCAAGACCCAGTACTTC.

This chain joins TRBV6-4 and TRBJ2-7, with D possibly matching TRBD2 (5 bases). Trimming stripped 6 bases from V and 0 bases from J, with 15 bases between. The V gene's germline CDR1 is MRHNA and CDR2 SNTAGT. The CDR3 has 15 amino acids. CDR3 amino acids: CASRPGIPPSYEQYF. CDR3 coding DNA: TGTGCCAGCAGACCCGGGATCCCCCCCTCCTACGAGCAGTACTTC.

The chain recombines TRBV11-3 with TRBJ2-2; 11 bases fit TRBD2. CDR1 is SGHNT and CDR2 is YENEEA in the germline V gene. CDR3 length: 16 residues. J lost 4 bases, V lost 4 bases, and 5 bases had no gene match. The CDR3: CASSSLAGGSTGELFF. The DNA of the CDR3 is TGTGCCAGCAGCTCCCTAGCGGGAGGTTCCACCGGGGAGCTGTTTTTT.

The gene calls are TRBV7-9 and TRBJ2-1; 7 bases are shared with TRBD1. This CDR3 region has 12 residues. Germline trimming cut 5 bases from V and 7 bases from J; bases unmatched to any gene: 2. Looked up from germline, CDR1 is SEHNR and CDR2 is FQNEAQ (reference sequence). CDR3 DNA sequence: TGTGCCAGCAGCACAGGGGCTAATGAGCAGTTCTTC. Its protein product is CASSTGANEQFF.

V is TRBV7-9 and J is TRBJ1-1; D ambiguous. The ends were cut back, 2 bases at V and 3 bases at J, with 4 bases in the middle. The CDR3 contains 12 residues. Germline values: CDR1 SEHNR, CDR2 FQNEAQ (reference sequence). The CDR3 protein is CASSLPYTEAFF. As DNA, the CDR3 is TGTGCCAGCAGCTTACCTTACACTGAAGCTTTCTTT.

Comment on this clone: Different DNA sequences within this sample yield the same CDR3. CDR3 sequence (DNA): TGCGCCAGCAGCCCGGGACAGGGAGGCACTGAAGCTTTCTTT. This translates into CASSPGQGGTEAFF. V is TRBV5-1 and J is TRBJ1-1; 9 bases fit TRBD1. Germline V gene data show CDR1 as SGHRS and CDR2 as YFSETQ. The CDR3 is 14 residues long. The junction had 5 bases not matched to a gene; V was cut back by 4 bases and J by 4 bases.

Worth noting for this clone: One junction end disagrees with the germline gene, perhaps due to a read error. The rearrangement links TRBV11-2 to TRBJ2-1; 10 bases map to TRBD1. This CDR3 region has 14 residues. Germline CDR1 SGHAT, CDR2 FQNNGV. In DNA, the CDR3 is TGTGCCAGCAGCCTAGACACGACAGGGGGCAGGCAGTTCTTC. Protein sequence: CASSLDTTGGRQFF.

In nucleotides, the CDR3 is TGTGCCAGCAGCCTTAAGCAGGGAAGGGATGGCTACACCTTC. Amino acids: CASSLKQGRDGYTF. The gene calls are TRBV4-2 and TRBJ1-2; D is possibly TRBD1 (5 bases). CDR1 is LGHNA, CDR2 YNFKEQ, per germline. V was clipped by 4 bases and J by 6 bases, with 15 bases between them. The CDR3 runs 14 residues.

CDR3 residues: CASSLVSGAGELFF. The CDR3 DNA is TGTGCCAGCAGCTTGGTTTCAGGGGCCGGGGAGCTGTTTTTT. This sequence joins TRBV5-6 and TRBJ2-2; possible D gene TRBD1, 6 bases. There are 14 residues in the CDR3. Germline assignment: CDR1 SGHDT and CDR2 YYEEEE. Between the trimmed V and J ends, which lost 0 bases and 6 bases, there was a span of 9 bases.

The chain uses TRBV27 and TRBJ2-7; 9 nucleotides agree with TRBD1. Per germline, CDR1 MNHEY and CDR2 SMNVEV (reference sequence). CDR3 length: 15 amino acids. Trimming cost V 6 bases and J 4 bases; bases outside gene matches: 10. The chain's CDR3 is CASRNRPGQGYEQYF. DNA for the CDR3: TGTGCCAGCAGGAATCGACCGGGACAGGGATACGAGCAGTACTTC.

This chain joins TRBV5-1 and TRBJ1-1; no definite D call. The CDR3 totals 13 residues. V shed 7 bases and J shed 4 bases, with 14 bases lying between them. Germline CDR1 reads SGHRS; CDR2 reads YFSETQ. For the CDR3, the DNA is TGCGCCAGCTATTTGAGGGTCGGCACTGAAGCTTTCTTT. Translation: CASYLRVGTEAFF.

This clone was recorded many times. This chain joins TRBV11-1 and TRBJ2-2, with D possibly matching TRBD2 (5 bases). The V end was cut by 5 bases, the J end by 3 bases, with 13 bases between. CDR1 is SGHAT and CDR2 is FQDESV in the germline V gene (reference sequence). The CDR3 covers 15 residues. This CDR3 reads CASSKTASYTGELFF. CDR3 nucleotides: TGTGCCAGCAGCAAGACGGCTAGCTACACCGGGGAGCTGTTTTTT.

This sequence joins TRBV4-2 and TRBJ1-2; D ambiguous. Trimming stripped 0 bases from V and 4 bases from J, with 6 bases between. Germline lookup yields CDR1 LGHNA and CDR2 YNFKEQ. The CDR3 has 13 amino acids. The CDR3 loop reads CASSQDTGYGYTF. CDR3 coding DNA: TGTGCCAGCAGCCAAGATACGGGCTATGGCTACACCTTC.

In DNA, the CDR3 is TGTGCCAGCGGATCCCCCCCTTTAGCGGGAGGCCTCACCTTCACCGGGGAGCTGTTTTTT. Residues: CASGSPPLAGGLTFTGELFF. The chain couples TRBV7-6 to TRBJ2-2; 10 bases agree with TRBD2. The CDR3 is 20 amino acids. V shed 8 bases, J shed 4 bases, and the junction held 22 bases outside the gene matches. The germline V gene has CDR1 SGHVS and CDR2 FNYEAQ.

The CDR3 region is CASSPRLAETEWSSYNEQFF. The CDR3 DNA is TGTGCCAGCTCACCTCGACTAGCGGAGACGGAATGGAGCTCCTACAATGAGCAGTTCTTC. The rearrangement joins TRBV18 to TRBJ2-1; 9 bases map to TRBD2. After removal of 3 bases from V and 0 bases from J, the junction contained 15 bases not matched to a gene. Germline CDR1 is KGHSH and CDR2 is LQKENI. The CDR3 runs 20 residues.

The gene calls are TRBV5-1 and TRBJ2-1, with 7 bases lining up with TRBD2. V lost 0 bases, J lost 0 bases, and 6 bases stayed unmatched. There are 17 residues in the CDR3. CDR1 and CDR2 from the germline V gene are SGHRS and YFSETQ. This chain's CDR3 is CASSLAGGDYSYNEQFF. CDR3 DNA: TGCGCCAGCAGCTTGGCGGGGGGAGACTACTCCTACAATGAGCAGTTCTTC.